The 28 T cell receptor beta chains in this list originate from one sample, sequenced in a study of tumor and adjacent non-tumor tissue in lung cancer. Three rounds of nested PCR, following a modified ARM-PCR protocol, produced the TCRbeta library. TCRdb independently ran MiXCR on the multiplex PCR reads; one entry per CDR3 protein. The table includes about 80,000 distinct CDR3 sequences, over 75% detected once. The template was RNA from unsorted bulk tissue. The sequenced sample was lung tumor tissue. Receptors originate from a woman in her forties or fifties with non-small cell lung cancer.

The chain employs TRBV11-1 and TRBJ2-7, with 9 bases aligning to TRBD1. Germline V gene lookup returns CDR1 SGHAT and CDR2 FQDESV (reference sequence). CDR3 length equals 15 residues. V trimming: 4 bases; J trimming: 9 bases; junction bases outside the gene matches: 13. CDR3 bases: TGTGCCAGCAGCTCAAGGGACAGGGACGAGTGCGGGCAGTACGTC. It specifies CASSSRDRDECGQYV.

This clonotype was seen a few times. The chain has TRBV28 and TRBJ1-2; no clear D. CDR3 size: 13 residues. V lost 6 bases to trimming and J lost 1 base, with 9 bases between them. CDR1 is MDHEN, CDR2 SYDVKM, per germline. CDR3 nucleotide sequence: TGTGCCAGCAGCTGCACGGTTAACTATGGCTACACCTTC. It yields the protein CASSCTVNYGYTF.

About this clonotype: The germline gene is not matched at one end of the junction; a read error may be the cause. CDR3 in DNA: TGCAGTGCTAAAGATAAGCAGGGAGGCTGGACCGGGGAGCCGTTTTTT. Translated, it gives CSAKDKQGGWTGEPFF. The chain couples TRBV20-1 to TRBJ2-2; TRBD2 is a possible D gene (6 bases). CDR3 length: 16 amino acids. The germline CDR1 and CDR2 sequences are DFQATT and SNEGSKA (reference sequence).

As to this clonotype: Compared with germline, one end of the junction differs, possibly owing to a read error. The rearrangement joins TRBV6-1 to TRBJ2-3; D is uncertain. The CDR3 length is 14 residues. From germline, CDR1 is MNHNS and CDR2 SASEGT. For the CDR3, the DNA is TGTGCCAGTTTAGACTCACCTCTCACATATACGCAATATTTT. Its protein is CASLDSPLTYTQYF.

This clonotype was counted once. The junction shows a germline mismatch at one end, possibly a read error. V and J are TRBV20-1 and TRBJ2-7; D not certain. CDR1 and CDR2 (germline): DFQATT, SNEGSKA (reference sequence). The CDR3 totals 14 residues. The CDR3 nucleotides read TGCAGTGCCCCCCCCTGGACGCAACCCTACGAACAGTACTTC. This sequence encodes CSAPPWTQPYEQYF.

The chain recombines TRBV6-4 with TRBJ2-3; D is perhaps TRBD2 (5 bases). Germline CDR1 and CDR2: MRHNA and SNTAGT. V was clipped by 6 bases and J by 7 bases, with 17 bases between them. The CDR3 has 14 amino acids. The CDR3 loop is CASRASSQTNTQYF. The CDR3 region has the DNA TGTGCCAGCAGGGCTAGCAGCCAGACAAATACGCAGTATTTT.

A note on this clonotype: One end of the junction is discordant with germline, which a read error may explain. The V call is TRBV24-1, the J call TRBJ1-5; D gene unclear. In germline, CDR1 is KGHDR, CDR2 SFDVKD. CDR3 size: 11 residues. Here the CDR3 reads CAMLRVQPQHF. CDR3 coding DNA: TGCGCCATGCTACGGGTTCAGCCCCAGCATTTT.

As regards this clonotype: At one end the junction does not follow the germline gene, possibly because of a read error. The J gene is TRBJ1-1, the V gene TRBV29-1; 7 bases are a match to TRBD1. Germline CDR1 is SQVTM and CDR2 is ANQGSEA. The CDR3 runs 13 residues. In nucleotides, the CDR3 is TGCAACGTCATGACAGGGTCGAACACTGAAACTTTCTTT. Translated: CNVMTGSNTETFF.

This clonotype was counted once. The CDR3 does not close with the conserved phenylalanine or tryptophan, likely indicating a read error. This chain links TRBV29-1 with TRBJ2-1; D not certain. The CDR3 totals 16 residues. Between the trimmed V and J ends, which lost 1 base and 7 bases, there was a span of 20 bases. The V gene's germline CDR1 is SQVTM and CDR2 ANQGSEA. CDR3 sequence reads: CSVEGVSPRFYNEQFS. In DNA, the CDR3 is TGCAGCGTTGAAGGGGTTAGCCCCCGCTTCTATAATGAGCAGTTCTCC.

For this clonotype: The CDR3 does not close with the conserved phenylalanine or tryptophan, likely indicating a read error. The chain joins TRBV29-1 to TRBJ2-7; maybe TRBD1 (7 bases). V was cut by 7 bases and J by 9 bases, with 19 bases left in between. Germline CDR1 and CDR2: SQVTM and ANQGSEA. The length of the CDR3 is 12 residues. The CDR3 bases are TGCAGCGGGGGGGATCAGGGGGTCGGGCAGTACTAC. This translates into CSGGDQGVGQYY.

On this clonotype: Given the absence of the conserved phenylalanine or tryptophan at the CDR3 end, a read error is likely. It is unclear where the CDR3 begins or ends on the DNA, so no DNA is shown, and the CDR3 is as TCRdb lists it. The chain recombines TRBV10-3 with TRBJ2-2; the table's TRBD1 call for D was not verified on the DNA. CDR1 is ENHRY, CDR2 SYGVKD, per germline. Including both end residues, the CDR3 is 14 amino acids long. Here the CDR3 reads CAISSGTLTGEMFS.

This chain joins TRBV11-2 and TRBJ2-1; 7 nucleotides agree with TRBD2. The germline V gene has CDR1 SGHAT and CDR2 FQNNGV. CDR3 length: 17 amino acids. The junction had 12 bases not matched to a gene; V was cut back by 7 bases and J by 0 bases. DNA for the CDR3: TGTGCCAGCACTTCAGAGGGCGGGGGAAACTCCTACAATGAGCAGTTCTTC. It is translated as CASTSEGGGNSYNEQFF.

As regards this clonotype: Mismatch with germline at one junction end may stem from a read error. This chain connects TRBV11-3 to TRBJ2-5; 7 bases fit TRBD1. The germline V gene encodes CDR1 SGHNT and CDR2 YENEEA. This CDR3 has 15 residues. The CDR3 region has the DNA TGTGCCGGCAGCCCGTCCAGGACAGGCGATAGGATCCAGTACTTC. It is translated as CAGSPSRTGDRIQYF.

Points on this clonotype: Its ends do not fully match the called genes, so a read error is possible. CDR3 sequence: CATSKASSRSFNEQFF. The CDR3 nucleotides read TGTGCCACTAGTAAGGCCAGCAGCAGATCCTTCAATGAGCAGTTCTTT. The rearrangement joins TRBV24-1 to TRBJ2-1; D unresolved. Looked up from germline, CDR1 is KGHDR and CDR2 is SFDVKD. The CDR3 runs 16 residues.

Comment on this clonotype: A read error may account for a junction end that differs from germline. This rearrangement joins TRBV6-1 to TRBJ2-7; either TRBD1 or TRBD2 may supply D (5 bases each). The CDR3 consists of 15 residues. Germline V gene lookup returns CDR1 MNHNS and CDR2 SASEGT. The CDR3 loop is CVSSARDPIHYEQYF. CDR3 DNA: TGTGTCAGCAGTGCCCGGGACCCCATCCACTATGAGCAGTACTTC.

Points on this clonotype: One end of the junction fails to match germline, which may point to a read error. The CDR3 is CASSLVVHDRGFYGYIF. CDR3 in DNA: TGTGCCAGTAGCTTAGTGGTCCACGACAGGGGCTTCTATGGCTACATCTTC. The rearrangement links TRBV11-2 to TRBJ1-2, with 8 bases that match TRBD1. Germline V gene data show CDR1 as SGHAT and CDR2 as FQNNGV. There are 17 residues in the CDR3.

This chain joins TRBV7-9 and TRBJ2-7; the D gene is possibly TRBD2 (5 bases). Germline-derived CDR1 and CDR2 are SEHNR and FQNEAQ (reference sequence). The length of the CDR3 is 13 residues. V dropped 2 bases and J dropped 12 bases, with 17 bases sitting between them. The CDR3 sequence: CASSLMERNRGYF. CDR3 nucleotides: TGTGCCAGCAGCTTAATGGAGAGGAATCGGGGGTACTTC.

A word on this clonotype: Germline and junction disagree at one end, which may indicate a read error. The V gene is TRBV20-1, the J gene TRBJ2-1, with 13 bases aligning to TRBD2. The CDR3 contains 16 residues. Germline CDR1 DFQATT, CDR2 SNEGSKA (reference sequence). CDR3 coding DNA: TGCACTGCTACCGGACTAGCGGGAGTAACCTATAATGAGCAGTTCTTC. Amino acid sequence: CTATGLAGVTYNEQFF.

As for this clonotype: Germline and junction disagree at one end, which may indicate a read error. The rearrangement links TRBV11-3 to TRBJ2-1, with 7 bases aligning to TRBD1. Germline V lookup: CDR1 SGHNT, CDR2 YENEEA. The CDR3 loop spans 17 amino acids. CDR3 sequence reads: CVSSNVDPRTGENEQSF. The CDR3 nucleotides read TGTGTCAGCAGCAACGTCGATCCAAGGACAGGCGAAAATGAGCAGTCCTTC.

In the case of this clonotype: Sequence at one end of the junction differs from germline and may be a read error. The rearrangement joins TRBV11-3 to TRBJ2-1; D is undetermined. Per germline, CDR1 SGHNT and CDR2 YENEEA. This CDR3 spans 16 amino acids. CDR3 DNA sequence: TGTGCCAGCAGTTCCCGGAGCGTGAGTTCCTATAATGAGCAGTTCTTC. Its protein product is CASSSRSVSSYNEQFF.

As regards this clonotype: One end of the junction varies from germline; a read error may be responsible. This chain links TRBV20-1 with TRBJ1-1, with D unclear. Germline loops: CDR1 DFQATT, CDR2 SNEGSKA (reference sequence). The CDR3 is 12 amino acids. The CDR3 DNA sequence: TGCAGTGCTAGTTACCCGGGAGCTGAAGTTTTATTT. Its translation is CSASYPGAEVLF.

About this clonotype itself: A read error may produce the germline difference seen at one junction end. CDR3 sequence reads: CSDQGIVTYEQYF. The CDR3 DNA reads TGTAGCGATCAGGGCATCGTCACCTACGAGCAGTACTTC. V is TRBV29-1 and J is TRBJ2-7; D may match TRBD1 or TRBD2 (5 bases each). CDR1 and CDR2 from the germline V gene are SQVTM and ANQGSEA. The CDR3 spans 13 residues.

This clonotype came up once. An end of the junction differs from the germline gene, which may be a read error. The gene calls are TRBV28 and TRBJ2-2, with D perhaps TRBD2 (5 bases). Germline V gene lookup returns CDR1 MDHEN and CDR2 SYDVKM. The CDR3 contains 18 residues. The CDR3 protein is CASNSFTVLEVRTGELLF. The CDR3 nucleotides are TGTGCCAGCAATTCATTTACGGTGCTAGAAGTTAGGACCGGGGAGCTGTTGTTT.

The rearrangement links TRBV5-6 to TRBJ1-1; D is uncertain. Trimming shortened V by 7 bases and J by 8 bases, and 21 bases separated the two germline ends. Germline values: CDR1 SGHDT, CDR2 YYEEEE. This CDR3 has 14 amino acids. The CDR3: CASDMSLSRREAFF. The CDR3 DNA sequence: TGTGCCAGCGACATGTCGTTGTCCAGGCGGGAAGCTTTCTTT.

The chain uses TRBV20-1 and TRBJ2-3; a possible D gene is TRBD1 (5 bases). This CDR3 contains 12 residues. From germline, CDR1 is DFQATT and CDR2 SNEGSKA (reference sequence). Trimming stripped 5 bases from V and 13 bases from J, with 19 bases between. CDR3 nucleotides: TGCAGTGCTCCCGACAGCACAGATACAGAGTATTTT. Protein sequence: CSAPDSTDTEYF.

Concerning this clonotype: Without the conserved terminal phenylalanine or tryptophan, this CDR3 likely stems from a read error. The chain combines TRBV20-1 with TRBJ1-5, with 7 nucleotides matching TRBD1. The length of the CDR3 is 16 residues. Germline V gene sequence: CDR1 DFQATT, CDR2 SNEGSKA (reference sequence). J gave up 4 bases and V 6 bases, and 15 bases lay outside the gene matches. Written as DNA, the CDR3 is TGCAGTGCCACCCCCGCGAGGGGGCAGGGGAATCAGCCCCAGCATATT. Protein: CSATPARGQGNQPQHI.

As to this clonotype: One junction end disagrees with the germline gene, perhaps due to a read error. This chain connects TRBV29-1 to TRBJ2-5; 8 nucleotides align to TRBD2. The CDR3 extends over 16 amino acids. Germline lookup yields CDR1 SQVTM and CDR2 ANQGSEA. The CDR3 protein is CIVAGGSGKVGETQYF. CDR3 in DNA: TGCATCGTTGCCGGGGGTAGCGGGAAAGTTGGGGAGACCCAGTACTTC.

This clonotype has only one observation. One junction end does not reproduce the germline sequence, and a read error may be involved. The J gene is TRBJ2-4, the V gene TRBV10-2; D is ambiguous. The CDR3 sequence is 16 residues long. Germline-derived CDR1 and CDR2 are WSHSY and SAAADI. This CDR3 reads CVSSQTAVLAKNIQYF. Written as DNA, the CDR3 is TGCGTCAGCAGTCAGACGGCCGTGCTAGCCAAAAACATTCAGTACTTC.